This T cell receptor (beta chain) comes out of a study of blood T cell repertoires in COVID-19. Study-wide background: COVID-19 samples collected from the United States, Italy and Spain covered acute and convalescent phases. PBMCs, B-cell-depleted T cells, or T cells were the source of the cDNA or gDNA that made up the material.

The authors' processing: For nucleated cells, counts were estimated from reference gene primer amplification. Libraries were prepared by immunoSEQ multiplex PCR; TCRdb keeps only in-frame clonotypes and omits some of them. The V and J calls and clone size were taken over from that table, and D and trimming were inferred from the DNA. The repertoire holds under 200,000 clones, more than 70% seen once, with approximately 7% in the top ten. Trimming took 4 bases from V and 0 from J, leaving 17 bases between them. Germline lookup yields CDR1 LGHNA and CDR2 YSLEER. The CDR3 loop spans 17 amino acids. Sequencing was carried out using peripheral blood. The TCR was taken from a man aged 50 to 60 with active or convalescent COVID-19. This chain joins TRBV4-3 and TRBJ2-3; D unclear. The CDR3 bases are TGCGCCAGCAGCCGAGGCTATGAGTATTCTAGCACAGATACGCAGTATTTT. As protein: CASSRGYEYSSTDTQYF.